The following is a TCR beta chain sequence with its context. The data originate from a study of blood T cell repertoires in COVID-19. Study overall: PBMCs, B-cell-depleted T cells, or T cells were the source of the cDNA or gDNA that made up the material.

CDR1 and CDR2 from the germline V gene are PRHDT and FYEKMQ (reference sequence). Trimming at V came to 5 bases and at J to 11 bases, leaving 6 bases not matched to a gene. The CDR3 length is 12 residues. Clones were read by immunoSEQ multiplex PCR, and TCRdb kept only the in-frame ones, dropping some. Of about 73,000 clones detected, over 65% appear once; the ten largest clones hold 4% to 5%. The specimen sequenced was peripheral blood. The receptor comes from a woman aged 55-69 years with acute or convalescent COVID-19. This chain uses TRBV13 with TRBJ1-5, with TRBD1 identical over 7 bases. In DNA, the CDR3 is TGTGCCAGCAGCCACCAGGGGGAAGCCCAGCATTTT. Its protein is CASSHQGEAQHF.